The T cell receptor (beta chain) under discussion was sequenced for a study of T cell responses to AZD1222 COVID-19 vaccine. The count of this clone is one. Data came from immunoSEQ multiplex PCR; TCRdb stores just in-frame clones and leaves some out. The table shows some 150,000 clones, with about nine tenths occurring only once. V was shortened by 0 bases and J by 6 bases, with 11 bases between the two germline ends. The CDR3 length is 15 residues. Germline assignment: CDR1 MNHNS and CDR2 SASEGT. The material sequenced was peripheral blood, taken on day 0 of MenACWY control vaccination. The V and J genes are TRBV6-1 and TRBJ2-2, with D possibly matching TRBD1 (6 bases). The TCR comes from an adult in good health. The CDR3: CASSEAGAGPGELFF. CDR3 DNA: TGTGCCAGCAGTGAAGCGGGGGCCGGTCCCGGGGAGCTGTTTTTT.